One and the same sample provided the 13 T cell receptor beta chains below, sequenced in a study of multiple sclerosis patients with progressive multifocal leukoencephalopathy. The protocol was immunoSEQ multiplex PCR, while the TCRdb copy is restricted to in-frame clones and leaves out a portion. The sample shows 25,000 to 30,000 clones, approximately 85% of them seen only once. The time point was: time of PML onset. This material consisted of PBMCs, taken from a patient treated with natalizumab. The receptors were sampled from a woman in her thirties with progressive multifocal leukoencephalopathy.

This clone was detected once. The J gene is TRBJ1-1, the V gene TRBV14; D is undetermined. The CDR3 consists of 13 residues. Trimming took off 1 base at V and 1 base at J, with 4 bases between the two ends. CDR1 SGHDN and CDR2 FVKESK come from the germline V gene. CDR3 sequence (DNA): TGTGCCAGCAGCCAAGCATGGAACACTGAAGCTTTCTTT. It specifies CASSQAWNTEAFF.

This sequence joins TRBV18 and TRBJ2-1; D not certain. V lost 0 bases and J lost 9, with 15 bases in between. The CDR3 contains 15 residues. Germline V gene lookup returns CDR1 KGHSH and CDR2 LQKENI. CDR3 region: CASSPPGILRGEQFF. The CDR3, as DNA: TGTGCCAGCTCACCACCGGGAATCCTTCGTGGTGAGCAGTTCTTC.

As regards this clone: The same CDR3 also results from other DNA sequences found in this sample. The V gene is TRBV7-8, the J gene TRBJ2-5, with 7 bases that match TRBD2. V was pared by 5 bases and J by 8 bases, with 11 bases of the junction left unmatched. The CDR3 sequence is 14 residues long. Per the germline V gene, CDR1 is SGHVS and CDR2 is FQNEAQ. CDR3 region: CASSPANGGETQYF. In DNA form, the CDR3 reads TGTGCCAGCAGCCCAGCAAATGGGGGGGAAACCCAGTACTTC.

This clone was observed a single time. The gene calls are TRBV27 and TRBJ2-2; maybe TRBD1 (5 bases). Trimming removed 2 bases from V and 10 bases from J, with 14 bases in between. Looked up from germline, CDR1 is MNHEY and CDR2 is SMNVEV (reference sequence). The CDR3 is made up of 14 amino acids. The CDR3, as DNA: TGTGCCAGCAGTTTACCTCCCAGGGTGAAGGAGCTGTTTTTT. This codes for CASSLPPRVKELFF.

This clone came up a few times. The chain uses TRBV11-2 and TRBJ2-7; 16 nucleotides match TRBD2. V lost 5 bases and J lost 4; bases outside the gene matches: 5. The CDR3 has 16 amino acids. Germline V CDR1 and CDR2: SGHAT, FQNNGV. For the CDR3, the DNA is TGTGCCAGCAGCATAGGGACTAGCGGGAGGGTTTACGAGCAGTACTTC. The encoded protein is CASSIGTSGRVYEQYF.

The chain combines TRBV6-5 with TRBJ1-2, with D hard to call. CDR3 size: 14 residues. Germline CDR1 and CDR2: MNHEY and SVGAGI. Trimming took off 0 bases at V and 4 bases at J, with 9 bases between the two ends. CDR3 loop: CASSYSRLSYGYTF. The CDR3 nucleotides read TGTGCCAGCAGTTACTCGAGGCTTAGCTATGGCTACACCTTC.

This clone was observed once. The J gene is TRBJ2-3, the V gene TRBV10-3; D gene uncertain. CDR1 ENHRY and CDR2 SYGVKD come from the germline V gene. The CDR3 covers 16 residues. Deletions cut 2 bases from V and 1 base from J, with 13 bases between. CDR3 bases: TGTGCCATCAGTGAGGGTCTGCTAGATGGCACAGATACGCAGTATTTT. It yields the protein CAISEGLLDGTDTQYF.

The chain uses TRBV15 and TRBJ2-5; TRBD1 aligns across 10 bases. TRBJ2-7 matches the DNA end more closely, so the J call is doubtful. Germline V CDR1 and CDR2: LNHNV, YYDKDF (reference sequence). The CDR3 is 14 residues long. CDR3: CATRGQGYPYEQYF. The CDR3 DNA sequence: TGTGCCACCAGGGGACAGGGGTACCCCTACGAGCAGTACTTC.

The rearrangement joins TRBV7-2 to TRBJ1-5; D uncertain. Germline CDR1 SGHTA, CDR2 FQGNSA. Between the trimmed V and J ends, which lost 5 bases and 3 bases, there was a span of 8 bases. This CDR3 has 13 amino acids. CDR3 in amino acids: CASSRTVNQPQHF. CDR3 nucleotides: TGTGCCAGCAGCCGGACGGTCAATCAGCCCCAGCATTTT.

The chain joins TRBV15 to TRBJ2-3; 10 bases are a match to TRBD2. V was pared by 3 bases and J by 4 bases, with 1 base of the junction left unmatched. CDR1 is LNHNV, CDR2 YYDKDF, per germline (reference sequence). The CDR3 is 14 amino acids. The CDR3 coding sequence is TGTGCCACCAGCAGTCTAGCGGGGGCAGATACGCAGTATTTT. Translated: CATSSLAGADTQYF.

This chain joins TRBV14 and TRBJ2-7, with a weak D call TRBD1 (6 bases). CDR3 length: 18 amino acids. V was trimmed by 1 base and J by 7 bases, leaving 26 bases between them. Germline assignment: CDR1 SGHDN and CDR2 FVKESK. In DNA form, the CDR3 reads TGTGCCAGCAGCCAAGGCTTACGCCGCTCAGGGGTGGCCGGGGAGCAGTACTTC. Protein sequence: CASSQGLRRSGVAGEQYF.

The chain uses TRBV7-9 and TRBJ2-7, with D maybe TRBD1 (5 bases). With 3 bases removed from V and 3 bases from J, the gap between germline ends came to 15 bases. The germline CDR1 and CDR2 sequences are SEHNR and FQNEAQ (reference sequence). This CDR3 comprises 15 residues. CDR3 bases: TGTGCCAGCAGCTTTACTGGGGCGAGAGTCTACGAGCAGTACTTC. Protein product: CASSFTGARVYEQYF.

This clone was found a few times. V usage is TRBV2 and J usage is TRBJ1-2; TRBD1 might be the D (5 bases). V lost 4 bases to trimming and J lost 1 base, with 16 bases between them. The CDR3 length is 16 residues. CDR1 and CDR2 from the germline V gene are SNHLY and FYNNEI. Written as DNA, the CDR3 is TGTGCCAGCAGTGTCCTCGGGAAGGGGCGTAACTATGGCTACACCTTC. It encodes CASSVLGKGRNYGYTF.